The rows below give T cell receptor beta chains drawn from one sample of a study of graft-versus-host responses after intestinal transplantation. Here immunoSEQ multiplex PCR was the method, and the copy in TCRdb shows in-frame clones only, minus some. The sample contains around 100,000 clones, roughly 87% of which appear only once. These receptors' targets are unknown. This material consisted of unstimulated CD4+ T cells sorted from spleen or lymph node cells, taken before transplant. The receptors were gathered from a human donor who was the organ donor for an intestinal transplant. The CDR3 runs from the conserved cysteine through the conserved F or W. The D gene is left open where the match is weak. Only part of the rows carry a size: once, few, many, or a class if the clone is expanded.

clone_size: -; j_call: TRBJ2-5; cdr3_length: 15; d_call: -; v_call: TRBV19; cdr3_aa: CASSRRGELSETQYF; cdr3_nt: TGTGCCAGTAGCAGGAGAGGGGAGTTATCGGAGACCCAGTACTTC
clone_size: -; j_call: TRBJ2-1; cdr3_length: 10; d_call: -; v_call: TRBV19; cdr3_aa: CATGYNEQFF; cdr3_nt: TGTGCCACGGGTTATAATGAGCAGTTCTTC
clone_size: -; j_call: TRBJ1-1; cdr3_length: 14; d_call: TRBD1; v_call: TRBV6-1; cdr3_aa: CASSGGTGYTEAFF; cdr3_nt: TGTGCCAGCAGTGGAGGGACAGGATACACTGAAGCTTTCTTT
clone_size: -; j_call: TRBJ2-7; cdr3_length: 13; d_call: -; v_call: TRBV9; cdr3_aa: CASSVGGSGFQYF; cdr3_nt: TGTGCCAGCAGCGTAGGGGGGTCGGGTTTTCAGTACTTC
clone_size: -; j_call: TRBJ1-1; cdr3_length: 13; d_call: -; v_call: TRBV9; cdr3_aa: CASSVQSSTEAFF; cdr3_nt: TGTGCCAGCAGCGTACAGAGCTCCACTGAAGCTTTCTTT
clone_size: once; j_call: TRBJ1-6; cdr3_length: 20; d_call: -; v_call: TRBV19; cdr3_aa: CASSIIRQQGKSSYNSPLHF; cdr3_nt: TGTGCCAGTAGTATAATTCGGCAGCAGGGGAAGAGCTCCTATAATTCACCCCTCCACTTT
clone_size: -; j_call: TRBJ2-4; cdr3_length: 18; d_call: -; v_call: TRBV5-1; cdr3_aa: CASSLPPGTFLAKNIQYF; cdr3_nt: TGCGCCAGCAGCCTTCCGCCCGGGACGTTTTTAGCCAAAAACATTCAGTACTTC
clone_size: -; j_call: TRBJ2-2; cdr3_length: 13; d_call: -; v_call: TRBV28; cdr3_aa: CASKGSGTGELFF; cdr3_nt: TGTGCCAGCAAGGGCTCGGGCACCGGGGAGCTGTTTTTT
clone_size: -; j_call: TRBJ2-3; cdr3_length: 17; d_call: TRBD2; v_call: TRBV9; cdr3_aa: CAGSRGSGGGITDTQYF; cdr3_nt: TGTGCCGGCTCCCGGGGTAGCGGGGGGGGGATCACAGATACGCAGTATTTT
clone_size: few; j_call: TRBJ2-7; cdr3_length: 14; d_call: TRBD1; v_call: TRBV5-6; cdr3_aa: CASSPDRGRGEQYF; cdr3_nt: TGTGCCAGCAGCCCGGACAGGGGGCGCGGCGAGCAGTACTTC
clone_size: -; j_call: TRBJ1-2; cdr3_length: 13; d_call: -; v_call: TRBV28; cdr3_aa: CASSSRASRGYTF; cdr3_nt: TGTGCCAGCAGTAGCCGGGCCTCTAGGGGCTACACCTTC
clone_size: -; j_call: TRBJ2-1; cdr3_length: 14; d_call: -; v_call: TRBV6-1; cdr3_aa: CASSESRSGNEQFF; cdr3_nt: TGTGCCAGCAGTGAATCCAGGTCCGGCAATGAGCAGTTCTTC
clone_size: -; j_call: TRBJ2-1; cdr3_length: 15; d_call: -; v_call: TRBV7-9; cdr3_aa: CASSLEGGKYNEQFF; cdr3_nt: TGTGCCAGCAGCTTAGAAGGGGGGAAATACAATGAGCAGTTCTTC
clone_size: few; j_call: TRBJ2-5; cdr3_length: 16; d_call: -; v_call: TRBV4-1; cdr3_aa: CASSQALGTPSETQYF; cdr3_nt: TGCGCCAGCAGCCAAGCCCTCGGGACCCCCTCGGAGACCCAGTACTTC
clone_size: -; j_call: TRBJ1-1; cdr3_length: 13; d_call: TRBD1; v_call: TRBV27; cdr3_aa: CASRRTGRTEAFF; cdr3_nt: TGTGCCAGCAGAAGGACAGGGAGGACTGAAGCTTTCTTT
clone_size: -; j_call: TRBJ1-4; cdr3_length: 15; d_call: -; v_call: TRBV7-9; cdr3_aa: CASSETGSTNEKLFF; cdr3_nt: TGTGCCAGCAGTGAAACAGGGTCGACTAATGAAAAACTGTTTTTT
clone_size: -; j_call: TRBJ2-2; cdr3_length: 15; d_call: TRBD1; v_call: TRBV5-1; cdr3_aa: CASTDRAGLTGELFF; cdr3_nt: TGCGCCAGCACGGACAGGGCCGGGTTAACCGGGGAGCTGTTTTTT
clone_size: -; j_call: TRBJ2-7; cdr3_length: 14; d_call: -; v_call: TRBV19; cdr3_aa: CASRLTGSSYEQYF; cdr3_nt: TGTGCCAGTAGACTTACAGGGAGCTCCTACGAGCAGTACTTC
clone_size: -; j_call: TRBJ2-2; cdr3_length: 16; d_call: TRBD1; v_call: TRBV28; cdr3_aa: CASSVLPGTGVRELFF; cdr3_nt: TGTGCCAGCAGCGTACTACCCGGGACAGGGGTAAGGGAGCTGTTTTTT
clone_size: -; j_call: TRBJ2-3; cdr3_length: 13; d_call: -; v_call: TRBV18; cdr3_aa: CASSPGFTDTQYF; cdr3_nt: TGTGCCAGCTCACCAGGGTTTACAGATACGCAGTATTTT
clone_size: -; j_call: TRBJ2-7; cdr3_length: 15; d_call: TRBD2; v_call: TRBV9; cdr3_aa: CASSAEGGGTYEQYF; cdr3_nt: TGTGCCAGCAGCGCCGAGGGCGGGGGAACCTACGAGCAGTACTTC
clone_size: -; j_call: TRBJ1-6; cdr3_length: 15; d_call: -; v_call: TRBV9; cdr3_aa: CASSVSPNLPGLLHF; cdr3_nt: TGTGCCAGCAGCGTTTCCCCAAACCTCCCCGGGCTCCTCCACTTT
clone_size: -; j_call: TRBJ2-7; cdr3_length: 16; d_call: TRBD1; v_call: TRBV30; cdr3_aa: CAGLFPGTVTSYEQYF; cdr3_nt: TGTGCCGGCCTCTTCCCGGGGACAGTCACCTCCTACGAGCAGTACTTC
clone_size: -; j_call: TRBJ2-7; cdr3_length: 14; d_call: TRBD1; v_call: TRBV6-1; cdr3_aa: CASSERDRTYEQYF; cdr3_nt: TGTGCCAGCAGTGAAAGGGACAGGACCTACGAGCAGTACTTC
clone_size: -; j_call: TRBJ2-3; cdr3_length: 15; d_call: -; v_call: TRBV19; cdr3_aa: CASRDPGLLTDTQYF; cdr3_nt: TGTGCCAGTAGAGACCCGGGACTCCTCACAGATACGCAGTATTTT
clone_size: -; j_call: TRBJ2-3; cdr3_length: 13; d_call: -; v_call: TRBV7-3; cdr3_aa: CASSLTGIDTQYF; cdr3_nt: TGTGCCAGCAGCTTAACAGGGATAGATACGCAGTATTTT
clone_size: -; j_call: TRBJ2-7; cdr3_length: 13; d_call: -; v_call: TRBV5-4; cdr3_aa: CASSFHLGHEQYF; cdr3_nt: TGTGCCAGCAGCTTTCATCTGGGCCACGAGCAGTACTTC
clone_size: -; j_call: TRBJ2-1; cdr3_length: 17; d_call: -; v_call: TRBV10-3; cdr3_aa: CAISESVGMPWNNEQFF; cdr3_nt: TGTGCCATCAGTGAGTCGGTAGGGATGCCCTGGAACAATGAGCAGTTCTTC
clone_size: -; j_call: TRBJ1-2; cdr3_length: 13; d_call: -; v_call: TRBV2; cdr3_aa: CASSGDGPYGYTF; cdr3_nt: TGTGCCAGCAGCGGGGACGGACCCTATGGCTACACCTTC
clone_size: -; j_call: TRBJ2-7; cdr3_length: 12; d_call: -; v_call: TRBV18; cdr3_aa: CASSESSYEQYF; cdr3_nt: TGTGCCAGCTCGGAAAGCTCCTACGAGCAGTACTTC
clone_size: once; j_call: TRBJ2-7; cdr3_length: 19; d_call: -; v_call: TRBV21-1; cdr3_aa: CASSKALFGALSGQYEQYF; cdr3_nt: TGTGCCAGCAGCAAAGCGCTTTTTGGGGCCCTATCGGGGCAATACGAGCAGTACTTC
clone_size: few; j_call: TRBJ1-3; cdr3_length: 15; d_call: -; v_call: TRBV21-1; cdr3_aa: CASNGDRGSGNTIYF; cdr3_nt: TGTGCCAGCAACGGGGACAGAGGTAGCGGGAACACCATATATTTT
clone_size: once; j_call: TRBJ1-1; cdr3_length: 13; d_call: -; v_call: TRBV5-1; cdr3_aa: CASSKMTETEAFF; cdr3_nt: TGCGCCAGCAGCAAGATGACAGAGACTGAAGCTTTCTTT
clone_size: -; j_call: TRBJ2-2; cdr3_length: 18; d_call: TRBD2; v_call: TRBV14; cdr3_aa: CASSQNGGATFNTGELFF; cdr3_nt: TGTGCCAGCAGCCAAAACGGGGGGGCCACCTTCAACACCGGGGAGCTGTTTTTT
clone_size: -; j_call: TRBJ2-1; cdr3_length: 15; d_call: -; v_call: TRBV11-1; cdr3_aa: CASSLADLRGNEQFF; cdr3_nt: TGTGCCAGCAGCTTAGCGGACCTTCGCGGCAATGAGCAGTTCTTC
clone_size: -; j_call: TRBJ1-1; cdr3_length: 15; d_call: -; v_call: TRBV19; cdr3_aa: CASSIFSGIPTEAFF; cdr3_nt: TGTGCCAGTAGTATATTCTCGGGGATACCCACTGAAGCTTTCTTT
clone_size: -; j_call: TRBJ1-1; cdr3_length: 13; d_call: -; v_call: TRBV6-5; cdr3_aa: CASSTAGDTEAFF; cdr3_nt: TGTGCCAGCAGTACCGCAGGGGACACTGAAGCTTTCTTT
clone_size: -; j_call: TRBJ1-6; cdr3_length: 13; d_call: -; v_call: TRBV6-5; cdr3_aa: CASSWAGDSPLHF; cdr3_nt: TGTGCCAGCAGTTGGGCAGGGGATTCACCCCTCCACTTT
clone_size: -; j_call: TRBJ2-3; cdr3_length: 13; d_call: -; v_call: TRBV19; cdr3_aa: CASSPLAGTRPYF; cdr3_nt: TGTGCCAGTAGTCCACTGGCGGGAACCCGCCCGTATTTT
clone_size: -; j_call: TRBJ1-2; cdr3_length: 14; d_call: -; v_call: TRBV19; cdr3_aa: CASSIDLSRGGYTF; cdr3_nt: TGTGCCAGTAGTATAGATCTATCGAGGGGAGGCTACACCTTC
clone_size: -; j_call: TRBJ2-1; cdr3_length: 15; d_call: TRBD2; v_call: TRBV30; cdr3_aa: CAWSPIAGEYNEQFF; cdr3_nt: TGTGCCTGGAGCCCAATAGCGGGGGAATACAATGAGCAGTTCTTC
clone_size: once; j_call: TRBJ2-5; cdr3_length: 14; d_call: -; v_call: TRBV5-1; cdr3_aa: CASSLAMEKETQYF; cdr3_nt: TGCGCCAGCAGCTTGGCCATGGAGAAGGAGACCCAGTACTTC
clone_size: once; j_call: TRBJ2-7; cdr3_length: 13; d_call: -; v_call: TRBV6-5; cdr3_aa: CASRGRLFYEQYF; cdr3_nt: TGTGCCAGCAGGGGGAGGTTATTCTACGAGCAGTACTTC
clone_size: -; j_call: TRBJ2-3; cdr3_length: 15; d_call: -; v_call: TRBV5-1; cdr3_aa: CASRRLPGNTDTQYF; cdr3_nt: TGCGCCAGCAGACGTTTGCCGGGGAACACAGATACGCAGTATTTT
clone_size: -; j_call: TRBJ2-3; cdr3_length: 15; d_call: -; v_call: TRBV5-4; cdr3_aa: CASSASRGRTDTQYF; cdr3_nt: TGTGCCAGCAGCGCCTCTAGGGGCCGCACAGATACGCAGTATTTT
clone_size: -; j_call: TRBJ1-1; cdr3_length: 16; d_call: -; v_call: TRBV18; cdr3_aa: CASSPSGWGVTTEAFF; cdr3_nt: TGTGCCAGCTCACCCTCCGGATGGGGGGTAACCACTGAAGCTTTCTTT
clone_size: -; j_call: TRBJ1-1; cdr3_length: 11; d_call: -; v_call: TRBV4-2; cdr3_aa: CASSQNTEAFF; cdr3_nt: TGTGCCAGCAGCCAGAACACTGAAGCTTTCTTT
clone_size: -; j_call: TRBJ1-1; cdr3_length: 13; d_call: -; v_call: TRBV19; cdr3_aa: CASMVQLNTEAFF; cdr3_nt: TGTGCCAGTATGGTACAGTTGAACACTGAAGCTTTCTTT